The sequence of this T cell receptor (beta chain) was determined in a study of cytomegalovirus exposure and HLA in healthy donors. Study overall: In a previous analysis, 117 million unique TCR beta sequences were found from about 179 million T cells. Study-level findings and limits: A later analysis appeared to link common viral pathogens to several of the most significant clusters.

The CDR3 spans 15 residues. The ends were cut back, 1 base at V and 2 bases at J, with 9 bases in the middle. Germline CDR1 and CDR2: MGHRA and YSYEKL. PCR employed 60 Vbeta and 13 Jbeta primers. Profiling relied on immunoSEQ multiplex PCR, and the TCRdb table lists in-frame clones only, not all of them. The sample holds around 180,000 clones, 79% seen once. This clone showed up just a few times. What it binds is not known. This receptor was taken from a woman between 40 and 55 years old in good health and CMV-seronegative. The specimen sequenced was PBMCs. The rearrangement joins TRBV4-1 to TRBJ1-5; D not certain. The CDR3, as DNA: TGCGCCAGCAGCCAAGTCCCCCCTGGCAATCAGCCCCAGCATTTT. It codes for CASSQVPPGNQPQHF.